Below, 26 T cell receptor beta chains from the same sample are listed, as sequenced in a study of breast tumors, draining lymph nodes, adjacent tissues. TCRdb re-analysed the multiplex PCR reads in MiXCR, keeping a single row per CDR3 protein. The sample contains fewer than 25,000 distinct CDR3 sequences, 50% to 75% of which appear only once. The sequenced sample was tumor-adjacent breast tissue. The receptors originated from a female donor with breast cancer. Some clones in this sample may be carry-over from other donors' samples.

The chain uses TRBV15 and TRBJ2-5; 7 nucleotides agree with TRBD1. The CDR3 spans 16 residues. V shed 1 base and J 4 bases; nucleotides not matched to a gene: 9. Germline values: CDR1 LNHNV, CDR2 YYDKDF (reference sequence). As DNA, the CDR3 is TGTGCCACCAGCAGAGCTGGTCACAGGGGAGTAGAGACCCAGTACTTC. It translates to CATSRAGHRGVETQYF.

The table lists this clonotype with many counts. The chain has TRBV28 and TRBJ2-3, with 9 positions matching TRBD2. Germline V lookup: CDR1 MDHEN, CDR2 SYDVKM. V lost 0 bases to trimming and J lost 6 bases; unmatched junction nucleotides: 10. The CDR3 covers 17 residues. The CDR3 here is CASSLWWTSASSDTQYF. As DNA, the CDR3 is TGTGCCAGCAGTTTATGGTGGACTAGCGCCTCTTCCGATACGCAGTATTTT.

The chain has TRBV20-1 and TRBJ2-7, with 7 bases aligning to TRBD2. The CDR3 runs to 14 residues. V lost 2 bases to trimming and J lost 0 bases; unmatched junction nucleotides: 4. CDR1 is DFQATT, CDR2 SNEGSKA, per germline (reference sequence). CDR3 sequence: CSARSRGSSYEQYF. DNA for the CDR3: TGCAGTGCTAGATCGCGGGGGAGCTCCTACGAGCAGTACTTC.

The CDR3 sequence: CASIGAAGNTIYF. The CDR3 DNA is TGTGCCAGTATAGGGGCAGCGGGAAACACCATATATTTT. The chain employs TRBV19 and TRBJ1-3; maybe TRBD1 (5 bases). Trimming removed 7 bases from V and 4 bases from J, with 11 bases in between. From germline, CDR1 is LNHDA and CDR2 SQIVND (reference sequence). The CDR3 has 13 amino acids.

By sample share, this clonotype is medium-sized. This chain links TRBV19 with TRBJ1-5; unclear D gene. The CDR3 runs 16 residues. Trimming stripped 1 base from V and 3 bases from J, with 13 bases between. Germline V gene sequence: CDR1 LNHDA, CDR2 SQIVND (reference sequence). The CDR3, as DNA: TGTGCCAGTAGTATAGCGTTTGGCCAGCTCAATCAGCCCCAGCATTTT. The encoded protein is CASSIAFGQLNQPQHF.

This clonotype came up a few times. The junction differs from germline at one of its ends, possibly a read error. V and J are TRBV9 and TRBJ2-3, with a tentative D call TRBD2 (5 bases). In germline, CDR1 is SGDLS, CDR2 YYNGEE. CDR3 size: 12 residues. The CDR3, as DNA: TGTGCCACCAGCAGAGATGAGGCTAGCAAGTATTTT. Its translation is CATSRDEASKYF.

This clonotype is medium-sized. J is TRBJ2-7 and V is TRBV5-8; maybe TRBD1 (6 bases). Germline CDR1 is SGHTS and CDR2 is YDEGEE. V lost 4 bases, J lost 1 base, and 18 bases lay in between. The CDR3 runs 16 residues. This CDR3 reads CASSPTPQGLSYEQYF. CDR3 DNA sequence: TGTGCCAGCAGCCCTACTCCACAGGGTCTTTCCTACGAGCAGTACTTC.

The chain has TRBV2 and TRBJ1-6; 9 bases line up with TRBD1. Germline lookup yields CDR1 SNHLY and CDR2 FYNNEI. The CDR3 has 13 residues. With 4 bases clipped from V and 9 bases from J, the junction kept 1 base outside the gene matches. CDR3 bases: TGTGCCAGCAGTGGACAGGGGGGTTCACCCCTCCACTTT. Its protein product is CASSGQGGSPLHF.

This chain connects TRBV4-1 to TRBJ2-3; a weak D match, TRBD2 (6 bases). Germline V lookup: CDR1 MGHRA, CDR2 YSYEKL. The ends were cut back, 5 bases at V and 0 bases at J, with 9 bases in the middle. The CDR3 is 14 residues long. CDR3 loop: CASSWDSSTDTQYF. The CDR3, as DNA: TGCGCCAGCAGCTGGGACTCTAGCACAGATACGCAGTATTTT.

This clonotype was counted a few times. CDR3 DNA: TGTGCCAGCAGGGGGACAGGGGGTTCACCCCTCCACTTT. This gives the protein CASRGTGGSPLHF. The chain joins TRBV2 to TRBJ1-6, with TRBD1 identical over 11 bases. V trimming: 6 bases; J trimming: 9 bases; junction bases outside the gene matches: 1. The CDR3 is 13 amino acids. Looked up from germline, CDR1 is SNHLY and CDR2 is FYNNEI.

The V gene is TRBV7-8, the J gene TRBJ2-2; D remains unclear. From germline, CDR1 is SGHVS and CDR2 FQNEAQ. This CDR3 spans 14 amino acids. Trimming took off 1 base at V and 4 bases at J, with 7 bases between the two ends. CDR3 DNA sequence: TGTGCCAGCAGCTTAGAACGCGGCACCGGGGAGCTGTTTTTT. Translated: CASSLERGTGELFF.

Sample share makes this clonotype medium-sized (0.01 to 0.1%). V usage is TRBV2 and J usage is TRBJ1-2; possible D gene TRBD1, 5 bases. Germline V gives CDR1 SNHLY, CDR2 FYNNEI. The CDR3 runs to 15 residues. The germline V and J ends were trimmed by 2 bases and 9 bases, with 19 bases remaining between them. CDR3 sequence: CASSEQSTGAISYTF. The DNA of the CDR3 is TGTGCCAGCAGTGAACAGTCGACTGGGGCTATAAGCTACACCTTC. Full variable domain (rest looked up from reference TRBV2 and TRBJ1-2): EPEVTQTPSHQVTQMGQEVILRCVPISNHLYFYWYRQILGQKVEFLVSFYNNEISEKSEIFDDQFSVERPDGSNFTLKIRSTKLEDSAMYFCASSEQSTGAISYTFGSGTRLTVV.

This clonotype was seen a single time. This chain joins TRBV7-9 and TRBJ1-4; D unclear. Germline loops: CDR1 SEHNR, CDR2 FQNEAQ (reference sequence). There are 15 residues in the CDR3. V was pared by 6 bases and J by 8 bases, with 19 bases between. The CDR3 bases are TGTGCCAGCAGTTCGGGTGGAGGGAGAGGGGAAAAACTGTTTTTT. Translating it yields CASSSGGGRGEKLFF.

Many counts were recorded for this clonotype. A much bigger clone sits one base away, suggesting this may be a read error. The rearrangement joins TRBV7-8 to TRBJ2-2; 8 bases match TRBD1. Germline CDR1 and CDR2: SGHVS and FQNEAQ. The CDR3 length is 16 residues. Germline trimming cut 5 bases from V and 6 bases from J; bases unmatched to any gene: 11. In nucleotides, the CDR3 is TGTGCCAGCAGCCTAAGAGGGACAGGAAACGCCGGGGAGCTGTTTTTT. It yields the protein CASSLRGTGNAGELFF.

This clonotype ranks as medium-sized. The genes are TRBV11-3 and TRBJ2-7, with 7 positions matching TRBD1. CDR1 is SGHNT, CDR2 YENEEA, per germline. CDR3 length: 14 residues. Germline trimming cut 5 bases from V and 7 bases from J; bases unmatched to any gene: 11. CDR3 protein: CASSLGVAGGEQYF. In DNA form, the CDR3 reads TGTGCCAGCAGCCTGGGGGTAGCAGGGGGAGAGCAGTACTTC.

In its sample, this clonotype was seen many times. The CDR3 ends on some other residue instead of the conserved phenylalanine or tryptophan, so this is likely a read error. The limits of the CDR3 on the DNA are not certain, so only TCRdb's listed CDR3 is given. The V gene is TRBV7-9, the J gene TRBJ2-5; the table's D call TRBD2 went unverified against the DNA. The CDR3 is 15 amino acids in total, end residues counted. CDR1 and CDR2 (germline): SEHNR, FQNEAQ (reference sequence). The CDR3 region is CASSGLAGGVRPSPS.

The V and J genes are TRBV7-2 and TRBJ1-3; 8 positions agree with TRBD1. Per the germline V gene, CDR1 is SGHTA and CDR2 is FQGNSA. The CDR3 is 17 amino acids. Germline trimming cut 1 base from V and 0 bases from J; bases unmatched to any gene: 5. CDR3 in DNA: TGTGCCAGCAGCTTAGGTTCAGGGGGCTACTCTGGAAACACCATATATTTT. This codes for CASSLGSGGYSGNTIYF.

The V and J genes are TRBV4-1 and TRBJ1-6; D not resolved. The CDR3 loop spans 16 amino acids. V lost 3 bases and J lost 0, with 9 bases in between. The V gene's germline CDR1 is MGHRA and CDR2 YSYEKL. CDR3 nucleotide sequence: TGCGCCAGCAGCCAGGACCCGAGCTCCTATAATTCACCCCTCCACTTT. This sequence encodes CASSQDPSSYNSPLHF.

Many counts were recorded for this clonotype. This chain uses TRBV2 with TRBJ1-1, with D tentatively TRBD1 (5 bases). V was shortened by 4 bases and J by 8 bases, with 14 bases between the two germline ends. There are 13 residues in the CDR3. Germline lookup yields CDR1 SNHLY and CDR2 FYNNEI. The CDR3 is CASSVLDIPEAFF. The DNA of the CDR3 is TGTGCCAGCAGTGTTTTGGACATTCCAGAAGCTTTCTTT.

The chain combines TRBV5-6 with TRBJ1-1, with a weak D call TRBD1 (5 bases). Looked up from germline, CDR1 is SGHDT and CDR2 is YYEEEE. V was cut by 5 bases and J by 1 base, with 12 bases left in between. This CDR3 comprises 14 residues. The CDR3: CASRPWGTNTEAFF. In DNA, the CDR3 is TGTGCCAGCAGACCCTGGGGGACGAACACTGAAGCTTTCTTT.

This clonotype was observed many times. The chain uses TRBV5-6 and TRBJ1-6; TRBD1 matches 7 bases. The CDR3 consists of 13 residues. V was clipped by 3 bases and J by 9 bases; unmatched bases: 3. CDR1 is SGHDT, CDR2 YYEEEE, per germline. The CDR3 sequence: CASSYGTASPLHF. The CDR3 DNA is TGTGCCAGCAGCTACGGGACAGCTTCACCCCTCCACTTT.

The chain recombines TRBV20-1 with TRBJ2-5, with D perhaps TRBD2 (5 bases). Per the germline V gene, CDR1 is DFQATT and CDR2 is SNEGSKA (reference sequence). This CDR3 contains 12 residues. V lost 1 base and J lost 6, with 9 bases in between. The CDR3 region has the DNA TGCAGTGCTAGAGCGGGGTTAAAGACCCAGTACTTC. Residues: CSARAGLKTQYF.

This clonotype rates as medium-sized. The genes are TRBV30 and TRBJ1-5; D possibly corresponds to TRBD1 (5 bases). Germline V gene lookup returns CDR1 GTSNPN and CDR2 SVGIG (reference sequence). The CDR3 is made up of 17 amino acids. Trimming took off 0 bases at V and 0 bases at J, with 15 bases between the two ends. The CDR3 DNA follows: TGTGCCTGGAGTGTAGGCTCCAGGGTATATAGCAATCAGCCCCAGCATTTT. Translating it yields CAWSVGSRVYSNQPQHF.

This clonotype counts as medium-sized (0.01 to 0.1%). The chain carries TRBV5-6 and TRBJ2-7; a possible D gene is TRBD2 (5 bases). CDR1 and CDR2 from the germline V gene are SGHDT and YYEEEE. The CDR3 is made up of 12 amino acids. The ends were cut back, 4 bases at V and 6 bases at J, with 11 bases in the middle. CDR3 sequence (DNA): TGTGCCAGCAGCCTTCCCCGGGGCGAGCAGTACTTC. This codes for CASSLPRGEQYF.

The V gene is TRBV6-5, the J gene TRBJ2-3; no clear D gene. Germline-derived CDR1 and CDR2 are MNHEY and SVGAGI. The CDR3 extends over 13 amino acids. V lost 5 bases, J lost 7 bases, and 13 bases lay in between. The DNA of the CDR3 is TGTGCCAGCAGTCCCGTAGCTAGGTATACGCAGTATTTT. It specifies CASSPVARYTQYF.

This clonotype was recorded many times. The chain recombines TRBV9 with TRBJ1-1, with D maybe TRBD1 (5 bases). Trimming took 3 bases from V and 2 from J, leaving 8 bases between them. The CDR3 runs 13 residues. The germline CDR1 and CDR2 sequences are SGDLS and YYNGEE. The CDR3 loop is CASSDQGNTEAFF. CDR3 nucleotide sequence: TGTGCCAGCAGCGATCAGGGCAACACTGAAGCTTTCTTT.